This passage covers 8 T cell receptor beta chains from one sample sequenced in a study of blood T cell repertoires in COVID-19. Sequencing was performed with immunoSEQ multiplex PCR; in TCRdb, only in-frame clones are kept and a portion is missing. The sample records about 300,000 clones, under 90% being singletons. Sequences were obtained from peripheral blood. These receptors came from a woman in her thirties with COVID-19, enrolled during active disease.

The V call is TRBV5-4, the J call TRBJ2-1; 8 nucleotides align to TRBD2. Germline CDR1 is SGHNT and CDR2 is YYREEE (reference sequence). There are 15 residues in the CDR3. The V segment lost 5 bases and the J segment 9 bases; nucleotides outside the gene matches: 13. DNA for the CDR3: TGTGCCAGCAGTCTCGGGAGGGGGGGGCCATTTGAGCAGTTCTTC. It specifies CASSLGRGGPFEQFF.

The chain is built from TRBV7-9 and TRBJ1-1; the D is unclear. CDR3 length: 13 amino acids. Germline lookup yields CDR1 SEHNR and CDR2 FQNEAQ (reference sequence). The V end was cut by 8 bases, the J end by 5 bases, with 15 bases between. CDR3 in amino acids: CASLQTPETEAFF. The CDR3 DNA is TGTGCCAGCTTACAGACACCCGAGACTGAAGCTTTCTTT.

V is TRBV6-5 and J is TRBJ1-2, with D tentatively TRBD1 (6 bases). Trimming removed 6 bases at V and 1 base at J, with 15 bases between. The CDR3 extends over 15 amino acids. Germline V gives CDR1 MNHEY, CDR2 SVGAGI. CDR3 sequence: CASSPGQIYNYGYTF. The CDR3 DNA sequence: TGTGCCAGCAGCCCAGGACAGATTTATAACTATGGCTACACCTTC.

The gene calls are TRBV4-3 and TRBJ2-7, with D perhaps TRBD2 (6 bases). Deletions cut 2 bases from V and 2 bases from J, with 13 bases between. Germline lookup yields CDR1 LGHNA and CDR2 YSLEER. The CDR3 extends over 15 amino acids. As DNA, the CDR3 is TGCGCCAGCAGCCAACTTCAGGGCGGGGCCTACGAGCAGTACTTC. Encoded protein: CASSQLQGGAYEQYF.

The chain recombines TRBV2 with TRBJ1-5; TRBD1 agrees at 7 bases. The trim removed 6 bases at V and 4 bases at J, leaving 3 bases unmatched. The CDR3 sequence is 13 residues long. Germline lookup yields CDR1 SNHLY and CDR2 FYNNEI. The DNA of the CDR3 is TGTGCCAGCAGGACGACAGGGAATCAGCCCCAGCATTTT. Translating it yields CASRTTGNQPQHF.

CDR3 sequence (DNA): TGCGCCAGCAGCCAATTAGCATCTGGGTACGAGCAGTACGTC. Encoded protein: CASSQLASGYEQYV. This chain joins TRBV4-1 and TRBJ2-7; D is undetermined. This CDR3 spans 14 amino acids. Germline CDR1 reads MGHRA; CDR2 reads YSYEKL. Trimming pared 2 bases from V and 4 bases from J, leaving 12 bases between.

This clone has only a few counts. The chain combines TRBV30 with TRBJ1-1; D is uncertain. CDR1 GTSNPN and CDR2 SVGIG come from the germline V gene (reference sequence). Trimming took off 4 bases at V and 3 bases at J, with 12 bases between the two ends. This CDR3 has 13 amino acids. The CDR3 region is CAWKMRRDTEAFF. The CDR3 DNA is TGTGCCTGGAAAATGAGGCGGGACACTGAAGCTTTCTTT.

The chain couples TRBV6-5 to TRBJ2-5; D possibly corresponds to TRBD2 (6 bases). The CDR3 has 13 amino acids. Germline loops: CDR1 MNHEY, CDR2 SVGAGI. Trimming stripped 8 bases from V and 1 base from J, with 11 bases between. The DNA for the CDR3 is TGTGCCAGCGCTGGGGGGTTCCAAGAGACCCAGTACTTC. This gives the protein CASAGGFQETQYF.